These 27 T cell receptor beta chains share one sample of origin, sequenced in a study of identical twins. TCRdb re-analysed the 5' RACE reads in MiXCR, keeping a single row per CDR3 protein. The sample includes just over 500,000 distinct CDR3 sequences, roughly a fifth of them seen just once. These data also featured in a second study, about T cells expressing NK-cell markers.

The sample was CD4+ T cells sorted from blood. The receptor source for this set is a woman between 18 and 30 years old in good health.

The rearrangement links TRBV5-1 to TRBJ2-5; the match to TRBD2 covers 8 bases. Trimming at V came to 4 bases and at J to 4 bases, leaving 9 bases not matched to a gene. The CDR3 contains 15 residues. Germline loops: CDR1 SGHRS, CDR2 YFSETQ. The CDR3 nucleotides read TGCGCCAGCAGCGAGTCCCCGGGACTAGGAGAGACCCAGTACTTC. Translated, it gives CASSESPGLGETQYF. Drawing the rest from reference TRBV5-1 and TRBJ2-5, the complete variable domain is KAGVTQTPRYLIKTRGQQVTLSCSPISGHRSVSWYQQTPGQGLQFLFEYFSETQRNKGNFPGRFSGRQFSNSRSEMNVSTLELGDSALYLCASSESPGLGETQYFGPGTRLLVL.

This clonotype turned up a few times. This chain joins TRBV20-1 and TRBJ2-1, with 12 bases identical to TRBD2. Germline CDR1 reads DFQATT; CDR2 reads SNEGSKA (reference sequence). Trimming took 0 bases from V and 0 from J; bases not matched to a gene: 6. The CDR3 sequence is 18 residues long. CDR3 loop: CSARELAGGSRSYNEQFF. The CDR3 DNA reads TGCAGTGCTAGAGAGCTAGCGGGGGGGTCCCGCTCCTACAATGAGCAGTTCTTC.

The rearrangement joins TRBV12-3 or TRBV12-4 to TRBJ2-5; no definite D call. The CDR3 sequence is 13 residues long. The V end was cut by 3 bases, the J end by 3 bases, with 8 bases between. CDR3 nucleotides: TGTGCCAGCAGTTTGGGCCACGAAGAGACCCAGTACTTC. Protein sequence: CASSLGHEETQYF.

This clonotype was found a few times. The chain uses TRBV9 and TRBJ1-2; D gene unclear. V dropped 4 bases and J dropped 8 bases, with 15 bases sitting between them. This CDR3 has 13 amino acids. Germline-derived CDR1 and CDR2 are SGDLS and YYNGEE. CDR3 nucleotide sequence: TGTGCCAGCAGCCCGACATTTTTGGGCGGCTACACCTTC. It codes for CASSPTFLGGYTF. Supplemented by reference TRBV9 and TRBJ1-2, the full variable domain reads DSGVTQTPKHLITATGQRVTLRCSPRSGDLSVYWYQQSLDQGLQFLIQYYNGEERAKGNILERFSAQQFPDLHSELNLSSLELGDSALYFCASSPTFLGGYTFGSGTRLTVV.

V and J are TRBV18 and TRBJ1-1; no definite D call. This CDR3 has 12 residues. V dropped 0 bases and J dropped 6 bases, with 5 bases sitting between them. Germline assignment: CDR1 KGHSH and CDR2 LQKENI. The chain's CDR3 is CASSPPASEAFF. DNA for the CDR3: TGTGCCAGCTCACCACCGGCTTCTGAAGCTTTCTTT.

This clonotype came up a few times. The gene calls are TRBV12-3 or TRBV12-4 and TRBJ2-5; no definite D call. V was shortened by 5 bases and J by 5 bases, with 12 bases between the two germline ends. This CDR3 spans 13 amino acids. CDR3 sequence reads: CASSRDRSETQYF. The CDR3 region has the DNA TGTGCCAGCAGTCGCGACCGGTCCGAGACCCAGTACTTC.

This clonotype was seen at least ten times. The rearrangement links TRBV29-1 to TRBJ2-5; tentative D call: TRBD1 (5 bases). Trimming left V 2 bases short and J 4 bases short, with 8 bases between. The length of the CDR3 is 12 residues. CDR1 is SQVTM and CDR2 is ANQGSEA in the germline V gene. The CDR3 DNA reads TGCAGCGTTGAACTAACAGGAGAGACCCAGTACTTC. Protein: CSVELTGETQYF.

This clonotype came up a few times. This sequence joins TRBV6-2 or TRBV6-3 and TRBJ2-1, with 10 bases aligning to TRBD2. The CDR3 loop spans 21 amino acids. With V trimmed by 6 bases and J by 1 base, 21 bases remained unmatched. Per germline, CDR1 MNHEY and CDR2 SVGEGT. In DNA form, the CDR3 reads TGTGCCAGCAGCGGGATTGGAGGCGGGACTAGCGATGTTGGGTCCTACAATGAGCAGTTCTTC. Protein sequence: CASSGIGGGTSDVGSYNEQFF.

This clonotype was seen more than once but under ten times. The chain carries TRBV20-1 and TRBJ2-3; 9 nucleotides line up with TRBD2. The CDR3 extends over 15 amino acids. Germline trimming cut 4 bases from V and 3 bases from J; bases unmatched to any gene: 8. The germline CDR1 and CDR2 sequences are DFQATT and SNEGSKA (reference sequence). The CDR3: CSANPIAGATDTQYF. CDR3 bases: TGCAGTGCTAACCCGATAGCGGGAGCGACAGATACGCAGTATTTT.

The chain combines TRBV7-2 with TRBJ2-1; 11 bases agree with TRBD2. Germline CDR1 and CDR2: SGHTA and FQGNSA. With V trimmed by 1 base and J by 4 bases, 12 bases remained unmatched. The length of the CDR3 is 19 residues. The DNA of the CDR3 is TGTGCCAGCAGCTTAGGGGTAATAGCGGGAGGGCCGGGATACAATGAGCAGTTCTTC. It translates to CASSLGVIAGGPGYNEQFF.

The chain combines TRBV24-1 with TRBJ2-1; D perhaps matches TRBD2 (6 bases). Trimming pared 3 bases from V and 2 bases from J, leaving 13 bases between. Germline lookup yields CDR1 KGHDR and CDR2 SFDVKD. The CDR3 spans 16 residues. Here the CDR3 DNA reads TGTGCCACCAGTGATGGGGGGACGGACACCTACAATGAGCAGTTCTTC. This codes for CATSDGGTDTYNEQFF.

Judged by abundance, this clonotype is medium-sized. The CDR3 loop reads CSVVKRGADTQYF. DNA for the CDR3: TGCAGCGTTGTTAAGCGGGGGGCAGATACGCAGTATTTT. The chain recombines TRBV29-1 with TRBJ2-3, with TRBD2 identical over 9 bases. The CDR3 has 13 amino acids. V shed 4 bases, J shed 4 bases, and the junction held 3 bases outside the gene matches. The germline V gene encodes CDR1 SQVTM and CDR2 ANQGSEA.

The chain carries TRBV7-9 and TRBJ2-7; 9 positions agree with TRBD1. The ends lost 2 bases at V and 7 bases at J; junction bases unmatched: 9. The CDR3 runs to 15 residues. From germline, CDR1 is SEHNR and CDR2 FQNEAQ (reference sequence). The CDR3 spells CASSLKGTGQREQYF. CDR3 DNA: TGTGCCAGCAGCTTAAAGGGGACAGGGCAACGGGAGCAGTACTTC.

The chain has TRBV20-1 and TRBJ2-1; perhaps TRBD2 as D (7 bases). CDR1 and CDR2 from the germline V gene are DFQATT and SNEGSKA (reference sequence). This CDR3 has 15 residues. Trimming shortened V by 0 bases and J by 8 bases, and 17 bases separated the two germline ends. CDR3 sequence reads: CSARDHGGGFHEQFF. CDR3 in DNA: TGCAGTGCTAGAGATCATGGGGGGGGCTTTCATGAGCAGTTCTTC.

The chain couples TRBV6-2 or TRBV6-3 to TRBJ2-5, with 7 bases matching TRBD2. Trimming cost V 4 bases and J 2 bases; bases outside gene matches: 13. Germline V CDR1 and CDR2: MNHEY, SVGEGT. CDR3 length: 17 residues. The CDR3 here is CASSSGTIVSLQETQYF. For the CDR3, the DNA is TGTGCCAGCAGTTCCGGGACTATCGTCAGCCTTCAAGAGACCCAGTACTTC.

This clonotype was recorded at least ten times. This chain links TRBV20-1 with TRBJ1-6, with D possibly TRBD1 on 5 matching bases. Trimming left V 3 bases short and J 6 bases short, with 9 bases between. The CDR3 consists of 13 residues. Germline lookup yields CDR1 DFQATT and CDR2 SNEGSKA (reference sequence). The CDR3 DNA reads TGCAGTGCTAGTAAGACAGCTAATTCACCCCTCCACTTT. Translated: CSASKTANSPLHF.

This clonotype was counted a few times. V and J are TRBV6-1 and TRBJ1-1, with D perhaps TRBD1 (5 bases). The CDR3 has 14 amino acids. Germline V gives CDR1 MNHNS, CDR2 SASEGT. V was cut by 5 bases and J by 3 bases, with 13 bases left in between. The CDR3 loop is CASSRPLGDTEAFF. CDR3 DNA: TGTGCCAGCAGTCGTCCCCTAGGGGACACTGAAGCTTTCTTT.

The rearrangement uses TRBV5-1 and TRBJ2-2; no firm D call. The V end was cut by 7 bases, the J end by 8 bases, with 18 bases between. This CDR3 spans 14 amino acids. Germline values: CDR1 SGHRS, CDR2 YFSETQ. The CDR3 bases are TGCGCCAGCCGCCGGGCCTACTCTCGGGGGGAGCTGTTTTTT. This gives the protein CASRRAYSRGELFF. The complete variable domain, with remaining parts taken from reference TRBV5-1 and TRBJ2-2, reads KAGVTQTPRYLIKTRGQQVTLSCSPISGHRSVSWYQQTPGQGLQFLFEYFSETQRNKGNFPGRFSGRQFSNSRSEMNVSTLELGDSALYLCASRRAYSRGELFFGEGSRLTVL.

There are a few counts of this clonotype. The genes are TRBV12-3 or TRBV12-4 and TRBJ1-1; D is ambiguous. This CDR3 has 15 amino acids. V was clipped by 6 bases and J by 0 bases, with 14 bases between them. CDR3 residues: CASSLRLAMNTEAFF. CDR3 nucleotide sequence: TGTGCCAGCAGCCTAAGACTGGCGATGAACACTGAAGCTTTCTTT.

V gene TRBV11-2 combines with J gene TRBJ2-1; TRBD2 matches 9 bases. Trimming cost V 2 bases and J 9 bases; bases outside gene matches: 14. Germline V lookup: CDR1 SGHAT, CDR2 FQNNGV. CDR3 length: 17 amino acids. The CDR3 region is CASSLSRMGAGGPEQFF. In nucleotides, the CDR3 is TGTGCCAGCAGCTTATCACGGATGGGGGCGGGGGGGCCTGAGCAGTTCTTC. Supplemented by reference TRBV11-2 and TRBJ2-1, the full variable domain reads EAGVAQSPRYKIIEKRQSVAFWCNPISGHATLYWYQQILGQGPKLLIQFQNNGVVDDSQLPKDRFSAERLKGVDSTLKIQPAKLEDSAVYLCASSLSRMGAGGPEQFFGPGTRLTVL.

The chain combines TRBV29-1 with TRBJ2-7; 9 bases line up with TRBD2. The J segment lost 6 bases and the V segment lost 8 bases, leaving 14 bases of the junction unmatched. This CDR3 is 14 amino acids long. CDR1 and CDR2 from the germline V gene are SQVTM and ANQGSEA. Here the CDR3 reads CSIQTGTSPLEQYF. DNA for the CDR3: TGCAGCATTCAAACCGGGACTAGCCCTCTCGAGCAGTACTTC.

This clonotype was observed a handful of times. The rearrangement links TRBV20-1 to TRBJ2-3; D not certain. V was shortened by 3 bases and J by 2 bases, with 12 bases between the two germline ends. The CDR3 extends over 14 amino acids. CDR1 and CDR2 from the germline V gene are DFQATT and SNEGSKA (reference sequence). The CDR3 protein is CSASSWPNTDTQYF. The CDR3 bases are TGCAGTGCTAGTAGCTGGCCCAACACAGATACGCAGTATTTT.

The V gene is TRBV5-1, the J gene TRBJ2-7; D may match TRBD1 or TRBD2 (5 bases each). V gave up 0 bases and J gave up 3 bases, with 10 bases separating them. The CDR3 runs 14 residues. Germline CDR1 is SGHRS and CDR2 is YFSETQ. The CDR3 here is CASSLEWGFYEQYF. DNA of the CDR3: TGCGCCAGCAGCTTGGAGTGGGGGTTCTACGAGCAGTACTTC.

The chain joins TRBV10-3 to TRBJ2-6, with TRBD2 as a possible D gene (5 bases). V was pared by 8 bases and J by 4 bases, with 6 bases between. CDR1 and CDR2 from the germline V gene are ENHRY and SYGVKD. This CDR3 contains 12 residues. The CDR3 coding sequence is TGTGCCATCTCGGGGGGGGCCAACGTCCTGACTTTC. Its protein is CAISGGANVLTF.

The rearrangement links TRBV7-2 to TRBJ2-7; D remains ambiguous. The CDR3 is made up of 13 amino acids. V was trimmed by 1 base and J by 7 bases, leaving 11 bases between them. Looked up from germline, CDR1 is SGHTA and CDR2 is FQGNSA. The CDR3 spells CASSLDSPTEQYF. In DNA form, the CDR3 reads TGTGCCAGCAGCTTAGACAGCCCTACGGAGCAGTACTTC. Full variable domain (remainder filled in from reference TRBV7-2 and TRBJ2-7): GAGVSQSPSNKVTEKGKDVELRCDPISGHTALYWYRQSLGQGLEFLIYFQGNSAPDKSGLPSDRFSAERTGGSVSTLTIQRTQQEDSAVYLCASSLDSPTEQYFGPGTRLTVT.

The rearrangement uses TRBV7-3 and TRBJ2-2, with D possibly TRBD2 on 5 matching bases. The V gene lost 5 bases and the J gene lost 1 base, with 8 bases spanning the gap. CDR1 is SGHTA, CDR2 FQGTGA, per germline. CDR3 size: 14 residues. The CDR3 here is CASSTRGNTGELFF. CDR3 in DNA: TGTGCCAGCAGCACTCGGGGGAACACCGGGGAGCTGTTTTTT.

This clonotype was counted a few times. CDR3 loop: CSVDAGERTDTQYF. The DNA of the CDR3 is TGCAGCGTTGATGCGGGAGAGCGCACAGATACGCAGTATTTT. This sequence joins TRBV29-1 and TRBJ2-3; 7 nucleotides line up with TRBD2. After removal of 3 bases from V and 1 base from J, the junction contained 4 bases not matched to a gene. The germline V gene encodes CDR1 SQVTM and CDR2 ANQGSEA. The CDR3 runs 14 residues.